The 18 T cell receptor beta chains below were found in one sample sequenced in a study of blood T cell repertoires in COVID-19 (dated by TCRdb to the early 2020s). Preparation of the library involved the immunoSEQ multiplex PCR assay. Imported from immuneACCESS, the table was reduced by TCRdb to in-frame sequences with V and J called. These copies leave out some clones; in studies compared against another copy, an unresolved V gene accounts for under half, and the cause of the remainder is not known. The sample table holds about 480,000 clones, of which around 87% were seen once. 1.5% to 2% of the sample rests with the top ten. Sequencing was carried out using PBMCs or T cells enriched from blood (not recorded which). Every receptor here comes from a middle-aged woman who had recovered from COVID-19.

This chain uses TRBV2 with TRBJ2-1; the D is unclear. The CDR3 length is 14 residues. CDR1 is SNHLY, CDR2 FYNNEI, per germline. Trimming removed 4 bases at V and 0 bases at J, with 7 bases between. The CDR3 loop is CASSGVTSYNEQFF. The CDR3 nucleotides are TGTGCCAGCAGTGGCGTCACCTCCTACAATGAGCAGTTCTTC.

The chain combines TRBV3-1 (or the pseudogene TRBV3-2) with TRBJ2-3; 7 nucleotides line up with TRBD2. Germline V gene data show CDR1 as LGHDT and CDR2 as YNNKEL (reference sequence). This CDR3 spans 16 amino acids. Losses at the gene ends were 3 bases for V and 3 bases for J; bases not matched to a gene: 9. The DNA for the CDR3 is TGTGCCAGCAGCCACCTTGGCAGCGGGGAGACAGATACGCAGTATTTT. Translated, it gives CASSHLGSGETDTQYF.

The chain carries TRBV19 and TRBJ1-5, with D perhaps TRBD1 (6 bases). Germline CDR1 and CDR2: LNHDA and SQIVND (reference sequence). The CDR3 covers 14 residues. Trimming removed 6 bases from V and 3 bases from J, with 12 bases in between. Here the CDR3 DNA reads TGTGCCAGTAGAAACGACAGGCTCAATCAGCCCCAGCATTTT. Its protein product is CASRNDRLNQPQHF.

The rearrangement joins TRBV29-1 to TRBJ1-2; 7 positions match TRBD1. The CDR3 has 12 amino acids. Germline V gives CDR1 SQVTM, CDR2 ANQGSEA. V shed 2 bases and J 7 bases; nucleotides not matched to a gene: 4. CDR3 nucleotides: TGCAGCGTTGAAAAATGGGACAGTGGCTACACCTTC. This codes for CSVEKWDSGYTF.

The table lists this clone with a few counts. The V call is TRBV19, the J call TRBJ1-1, with TRBD1 as a possible D gene (5 bases). The V end lost 3 bases, the J end lost 0 bases, and 14 bases lay between the germline ends. Germline V CDR1 and CDR2: LNHDA, SQIVND (reference sequence). The CDR3 totals 16 residues. The CDR3 DNA reads TGTGCCAGTAGTATTGGGGGGGGAGGGATGAACACTGAAGCTTTCTTT. Its translation: CASSIGGGGMNTEAFF.

CDR3 bases: TGTGCCAGCAGCCCCCCTCCTGGAGGGTTTAGAGCTTTCTTT. It yields the protein CASSPPPGGFRAFF. The rearrangement joins TRBV7-9 to TRBJ1-1; no clear D gene. This CDR3 is built from 14 residues. Germline CDR1 and CDR2: SEHNR and FQNEAQ (reference sequence). Trimming took off 5 bases at V and 10 bases at J, with 20 bases between the two ends.

The chain employs TRBV7-6 and TRBJ2-5; 10 positions agree with TRBD1. Germline CDR1 reads SGHVS; CDR2 reads FNYEAQ. The CDR3 loop spans 17 amino acids. The J segment lost 5 bases and the V segment lost 2 bases, leaving 11 bases of the junction unmatched. CDR3 residues: CASSLNPGQGGRETQYF. The CDR3 DNA reads TGTGCCAGCAGCTTAAACCCCGGACAGGGGGGGCGTGAGACCCAGTACTTC.

This chain uses TRBV6-5 with TRBJ1-1, with D tentatively TRBD1 (6 bases). V gave up 7 bases and J gave up 0 bases, with 12 bases separating them. Per the germline V gene, CDR1 is MNHEY and CDR2 is SVGAGI. This CDR3 is 14 amino acids long. CDR3 amino acids: CASTLGGLNTEAFF. CDR3 nucleotide sequence: TGTGCCAGCACCCTAGGGGGTCTGAACACTGAAGCTTTCTTT.

This chain uses TRBV4-3 with TRBJ1-4; TRBD1 is a possible D gene (6 bases). CDR3 size: 17 residues. CDR1 and CDR2 from the germline V gene are LGHNA and YSLEER. The V end was cut by 0 bases, the J end by 4 bases, with 15 bases between. The CDR3 spells CASSQDRYGQYNEKLFF. The CDR3 bases are TGCGCCAGCAGCCAAGATCGATATGGACAGTATAATGAAAAACTGTTTTTT.

The chain carries TRBV4-3 and TRBJ2-3; a possible D gene is TRBD2 (7 bases). The CDR3 totals 16 residues. V lost 0 bases, J lost 1 base, and 11 bases lay in between. CDR1 and CDR2 from the germline V gene are LGHNA and YSLEER. DNA of the CDR3: TGCGCCAGCAGCCAAGACCCGGGGGGCCGCACAGATACGCAGTATTTT. The encoded protein is CASSQDPGGRTDTQYF.

The chain links TRBV10-3 to TRBJ1-2, with D possibly matching TRBD1 (5 bases). Trimming took off 11 bases at V and 5 bases at J, with 12 bases between the two ends. The CDR3 sequence is 11 residues long. Per germline, CDR1 ENHRY and CDR2 SYGVKD. The CDR3 region is CAGSGGYGYTF. The CDR3 coding sequence is TGTGCCGGATCGGGGGGGTATGGCTACACCTTC.

V and J are TRBV9 and TRBJ2-5; 9 bases agree with TRBD1. Germline V gene lookup returns CDR1 SGDLS and CDR2 YYNGEE. Trimming at V came to 2 bases and at J to 4 bases, leaving 12 bases not matched to a gene. The CDR3 is 17 residues long. The CDR3 loop reads CASSVGGQGHYGETQYF. CDR3 coding DNA: TGTGCCAGCAGCGTCGGGGGACAGGGTCACTACGGAGAGACCCAGTACTTC.

This chain uses TRBV7-2 with TRBJ1-2; no clear D. The CDR3 is 14 amino acids. Germline V gene lookup returns CDR1 SGHTA and CDR2 FQGNSA. V was clipped by 1 base and J by 3 bases, with 9 bases between them. The DNA for the CDR3 is TGTGCCAGCAGCTTAGGTACAACGTACTATGGCTACACCTTC. The encoded protein is CASSLGTTYYGYTF.

This clone has a single count. CDR3 residues: CASSEAFLGASNSPLHF. In DNA form, the CDR3 reads TGTGCCAGCAGTGAAGCTTTTCTGGGGGCGAGTAATTCACCCCTCCACTTT. The V gene is TRBV6-1, the J gene TRBJ1-6, with D possibly matching TRBD1 (6 bases). Germline assignment: CDR1 MNHNS and CDR2 SASEGT. V was pared by 0 bases and J by 6 bases, with 15 bases between. The CDR3 is 17 residues long.

This chain links TRBV27 with TRBJ1-1, with D tentatively TRBD1 (6 bases). CDR1 and CDR2 from the germline V gene are MNHEY and SMNVEV (reference sequence). The CDR3 spans 14 residues. The germline V and J ends were trimmed by 6 bases and 1 base, with 12 bases remaining between them. The DNA for the CDR3 is TGTGCCAGCAGCCCAGGGGTGTCGAACACTGAAGCTTTCTTT. This encodes CASSPGVSNTEAFF.

The genes are TRBV5-1 and TRBJ2-7, with D perhaps matching TRBD1 (6 bases). The CDR3 length is 17 residues. CDR1 SGHRS and CDR2 YFSETQ come from the germline V gene. V lost 0 bases, J lost 4 bases, and 20 bases lay in between. The CDR3 nucleotides read TGCGCCAGCAGCTTGGCTCGGGACACCCGAACAATGTACGAGCAGTACTTC. It translates to CASSLARDTRTMYEQYF.

This clone showed up just once. V and J are TRBV27 and TRBJ2-1, with D tentatively TRBD1 (5 bases). Trimming left V 2 bases short and J 7 bases short, with 15 bases between. The CDR3 has 15 residues. Germline V gene lookup returns CDR1 MNHEY and CDR2 SMNVEV (reference sequence). CDR3 in amino acids: CASSLGALQVNEQFF. For the CDR3, the DNA is TGTGCCAGCAGTTTAGGGGCTTTACAGGTTAATGAGCAGTTCTTC.

This clone showed up just a few times. Other nucleotide sequences in the sample specify the same CDR3. This sequence joins TRBV7-2 and TRBJ1-3; D might be TRBD1 (5 bases). The CDR3 runs to 15 residues. Trimming removed 6 bases at V and 2 bases at J, with 14 bases between. CDR1 is SGHTA, CDR2 FQGNSA, per germline. In nucleotides, the CDR3 is TGTGCCAGCAGTTTGCAAGGGGCGCCTGGAAACACCATATATTTT. Translation gives CASSLQGAPGNTIYF. Full variable domain (rest looked up from reference TRBV7-2 and TRBJ1-3): GAGVSQSPSNKVTEKGKDVELRCDPISGHTALYWYRQSLGQGLEFLIYFQGNSAPDKSGLPSDRFSAERTGGSVSTLTIQRTQQEDSAVYLCASSLQGAPGNTIYFGEGSWLTVV.